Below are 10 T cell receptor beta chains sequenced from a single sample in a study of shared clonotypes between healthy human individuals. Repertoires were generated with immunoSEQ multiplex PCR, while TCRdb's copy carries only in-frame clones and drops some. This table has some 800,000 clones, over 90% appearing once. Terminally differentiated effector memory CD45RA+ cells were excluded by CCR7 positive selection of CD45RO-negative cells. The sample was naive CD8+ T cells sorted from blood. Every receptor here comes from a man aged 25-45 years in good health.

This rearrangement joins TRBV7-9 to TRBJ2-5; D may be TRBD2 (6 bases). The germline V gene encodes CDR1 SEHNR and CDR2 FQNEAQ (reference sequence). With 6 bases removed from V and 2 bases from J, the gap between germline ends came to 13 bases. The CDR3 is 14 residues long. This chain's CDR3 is CASSPLADQETQYF. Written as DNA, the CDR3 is TGTGCCAGCAGTCCACTAGCTGATCAAGAGACCCAGTACTTC.

CDR3 sequence reads: CASSGTPANEQYF. In DNA form, the CDR3 reads TGTGCCAGCAGTGGGACACCGGCCAACGAGCAGTACTTC. The V and J genes are TRBV2 and TRBJ2-7, with a weak D call TRBD1 (5 bases). V lost 4 bases and J lost 5, with 12 bases in between. Germline CDR1 SNHLY, CDR2 FYNNEI. This CDR3 is built from 13 residues.

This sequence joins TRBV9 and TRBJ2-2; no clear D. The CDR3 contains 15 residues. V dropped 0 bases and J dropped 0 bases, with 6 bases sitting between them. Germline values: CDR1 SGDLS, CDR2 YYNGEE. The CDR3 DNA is TGTGCCAGCAGCGTAGTTGCGGCGAACACCGGGGAGCTGTTTTTT. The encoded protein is CASSVVAANTGELFF.

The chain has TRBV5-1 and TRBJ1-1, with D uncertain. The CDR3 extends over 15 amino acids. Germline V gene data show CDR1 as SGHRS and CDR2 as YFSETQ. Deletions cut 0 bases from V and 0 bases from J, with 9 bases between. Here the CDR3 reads CASSLELGVNTEAFF. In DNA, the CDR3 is TGCGCCAGCAGCTTGGAACTTGGTGTGAACACTGAAGCTTTCTTT. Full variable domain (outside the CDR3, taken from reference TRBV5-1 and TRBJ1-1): KAGVTQTPRYLIKTRGQQVTLSCSPISGHRSVSWYQQTPGQGLQFLFEYFSETQRNKGNFPGRFSGRQFSNSRSEMNVSTLELGDSALYLCASSLELGVNTEAFFGQGTRLTVV.

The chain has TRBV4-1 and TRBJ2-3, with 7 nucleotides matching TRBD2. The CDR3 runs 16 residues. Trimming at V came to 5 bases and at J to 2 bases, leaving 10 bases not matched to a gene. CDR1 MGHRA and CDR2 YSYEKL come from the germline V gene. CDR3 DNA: TGCGCCAGCAGCTTTAGGTGGACTAGAACCACAGATACGCAGTATTTT. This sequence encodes CASSFRWTRTTDTQYF.

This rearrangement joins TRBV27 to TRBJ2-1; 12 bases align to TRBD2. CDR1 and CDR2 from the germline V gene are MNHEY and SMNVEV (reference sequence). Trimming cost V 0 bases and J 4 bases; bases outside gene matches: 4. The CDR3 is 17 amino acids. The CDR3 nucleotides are TGTGCCAGCAGTTTATCCGTCGGGACTAGCGGGTACAATGAGCAGTTCTTC. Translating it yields CASSLSVGTSGYNEQFF.

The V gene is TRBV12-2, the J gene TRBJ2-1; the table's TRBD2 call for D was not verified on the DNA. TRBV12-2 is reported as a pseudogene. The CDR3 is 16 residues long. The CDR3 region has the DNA TGTGCAAGTCGCTTAGGGACTAGCGGGAATCGGAATGAGCAGTTCTTC. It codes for CASRLGTSGNRNEQFF.

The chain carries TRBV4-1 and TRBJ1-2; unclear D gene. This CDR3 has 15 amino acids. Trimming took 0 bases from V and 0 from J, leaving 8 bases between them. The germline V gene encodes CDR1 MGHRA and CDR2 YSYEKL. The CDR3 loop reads CASSQEGFSNYGYTF. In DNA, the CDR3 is TGCGCCAGCAGCCAAGAGGGCTTTTCTAACTATGGCTACACCTTC.

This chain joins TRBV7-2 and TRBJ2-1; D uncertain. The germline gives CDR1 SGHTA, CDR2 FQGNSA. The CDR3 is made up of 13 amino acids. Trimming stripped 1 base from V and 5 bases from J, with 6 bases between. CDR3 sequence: CASSLELNNEQFF. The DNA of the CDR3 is TGTGCCAGCAGCTTAGAACTAAACAATGAGCAGTTCTTC.

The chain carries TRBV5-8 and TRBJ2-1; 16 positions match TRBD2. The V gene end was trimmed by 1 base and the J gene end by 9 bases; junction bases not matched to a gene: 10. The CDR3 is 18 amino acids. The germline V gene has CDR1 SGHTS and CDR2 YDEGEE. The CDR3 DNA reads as TGTGCCAGCAGCTTGCGGGCCGGGACTAGCGGGAGGGCTGTTGAGCAGTTCTTC. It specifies CASSLRAGTSGRAVEQFF.